The 23 T cell receptor beta chains presented below share a single source sample, sequenced in a study of T cell repertoires in cytomegalovirus infection. TCRdb independently ran MiXCR on the reads; one entry per CDR3 protein. The top ten hold about a sixth of the sample, which has some 500,000 distinct CDR3 sequences, around 35% seen once. The antigens for these receptors are not known. The sequences come from cultured PBMCs, collected from culture after CMV antigen stimulation. The receptors were sampled from a human donor in good health (CMV status not recorded). Some clones in this sample may be carry-over from other donors' samples.

The table lists this clonotype with many counts. The chain carries TRBV7-2 and TRBJ2-1; D tentatively fits TRBD1 or TRBD2 (5 bases each). The CDR3 contains 14 residues. Per germline, CDR1 SGHTA and CDR2 FQGNSA. Trimming took off 6 bases at V and 0 bases at J, with 9 bases between the two ends. The CDR3 DNA is TGTGCCAGCAGACCCGGGACCTCCTACAATGAGCAGTTCTTC. Translating gives CASRPGTSYNEQFF.

Only a few counts were recorded for this clonotype. J is TRBJ2-7 and V is TRBV6-1; D tentatively reads TRBD1 or TRBD2 (6 bases each). The ends were cut back, 8 bases at V and 3 bases at J, with 14 bases in the middle. The CDR3 covers 13 residues. Germline CDR1 and CDR2: MNHNS and SASEGT. The CDR3 loop reads CASSRGRHYEQYF. In DNA, the CDR3 is TGTGCCAGCTCCCGGGGGCGACACTACGAGCAGTACTTC.

This clonotype was counted a few times. Written as DNA, the CDR3 is TGTGCCAGCAGACTTAGTCGGGCCGGGGAGCTGTTTTTT. Translation: CASRLSRAGELFF. The gene calls are TRBV6-2 or TRBV6-3 and TRBJ2-2; D gene ambiguous. The CDR3 spans 13 residues. Per germline, CDR1 MNHEY and CDR2 SVGEGT. Trimming cost V 6 bases and J 6 bases, with 11 bases left between them.

This clonotype was detected a few times. The chain recombines TRBV4-1 with TRBJ2-3; D is unclear. The V end lost 2 bases, the J end lost 7 bases, and 13 bases lay between the germline ends. CDR1 and CDR2 from the germline V gene are MGHRA and YSYEKL. The length of the CDR3 is 14 residues. DNA for the CDR3: TGCGCCAGCAGCCAACTCGGAATAGGAAATACGCAGTATTTT. Its translation: CASSQLGIGNTQYF.

In this sample, this clonotype turned up once. Just one base apart from a much larger clone, this may be a read error. The rearrangement joins TRBV5-4 to TRBJ1-2; unclear D gene. V shed 4 bases and J shed 3 bases, with 10 bases lying between them. CDR3 length equals 13 residues. Germline V gene data show CDR1 as SGHNT and CDR2 as YYREEE (reference sequence). In DNA form, the CDR3 reads TGTGCCAGCAGCCCCGACAAGGACTATGGCTACACCTTC. As protein: CASSPDKDYGYTF.

The chain couples TRBV20-1 to TRBJ1-1; D is unresolved. V lost 6 bases and J lost 4, with 12 bases in between. Germline lookup yields CDR1 DFQATT and CDR2 SNEGSKA (reference sequence). This CDR3 has 12 residues. CDR3 DNA: TGCAGTGCATTACCGAGCGGCACTGAAGCTTTCTTT. Translating it yields CSALPSGTEAFF.

V gene TRBV27 combines with J gene TRBJ1-5; D not resolved. The CDR3 contains 16 residues. Germline V lookup: CDR1 MNHEY, CDR2 SMNVEV (reference sequence). V dropped 5 bases and J dropped 2 bases, with 16 bases sitting between them. The CDR3: CASSPILLGGNQPQHF. The CDR3 bases are TGTGCCAGCAGTCCCATACTTCTGGGCGGCAATCAGCCCCAGCATTTT.

This clonotype was found many times. The chain carries TRBV7-2 and TRBJ2-1; 12 nucleotides line up with TRBD2. The germline V gene encodes CDR1 SGHTA and CDR2 FQGNSA. CDR3 size: 17 residues. V trimming: 1 base; J trimming: 8 bases; junction bases outside the gene matches: 9. The CDR3 sequence is CASSLESSGRVYDEQFF. CDR3 sequence (DNA): TGTGCCAGCAGCTTAGAATCTAGCGGGAGGGTTTATGATGAGCAGTTCTTC. The full variable domain, rest sourced from reference TRBV7-2 and TRBJ2-1, is GAGVSQSPSNKVTEKGKDVELRCDPISGHTALYWYRQSLGQGLEFLIYFQGNSAPDKSGLPSDRFSAERTGGSVSTLTIQRTQQEDSAVYLCASSLESSGRVYDEQFFGPGTRLTVL.

The rearrangement uses TRBV27 and TRBJ1-6, with D maybe TRBD1 (6 bases). Germline V gives CDR1 MNHEY, CDR2 SMNVEV (reference sequence). The V and J ends lost 3 bases and 3 bases respectively, with 15 bases between them. This CDR3 spans 17 amino acids. The CDR3 DNA is TGTGCCAGCAGTTTGCTAACAGGGACAAGCTATAATTCACCCCTCCACTTT. It specifies CASSLLTGTSYNSPLHF.

The V gene is TRBV24-1, the J gene TRBJ2-6; perhaps TRBD1 as D (6 bases). Germline V gene sequence: CDR1 KGHDR, CDR2 SFDVKD. There are 17 residues in the CDR3. CDR3 sequence (DNA): TGTGTCGACACCAGGACAGACGACTTCTCTGGGGCCAACGTCCTGACTTTC. It is translated as CVDTRTDDFSGANVLTF.

This clonotype was counted a few times. The chain recombines TRBV6-1 with TRBJ2-7; the D gene could be TRBD1 or TRBD2 (6 bases each). The CDR3 spans 18 residues. V shed 6 bases and J shed 0 bases, with 24 bases lying between them. CDR1 MNHNS and CDR2 SASEGT come from the germline V gene. CDR3 DNA: TGTGCCAGCAGAACCAGACGCGGGGACACCTCGAGCTCCTACGAGCAGTACTTC. Its protein product is CASRTRRGDTSSSYEQYF.

This clonotype has more than one count but fewer than ten. V gene TRBV29-1 combines with J gene TRBJ1-5; unclear D gene. With 5 bases removed from V and 8 bases from J, the gap between germline ends came to 16 bases. The CDR3 sequence is 13 residues long. Germline loops: CDR1 SQVTM, CDR2 ANQGSEA. The chain's CDR3 is CSVSAGPDKPQHF. The CDR3 bases are TGCAGCGTTTCGGCAGGACCCGATAAGCCCCAGCATTTT.

The chain employs TRBV20-1 and TRBJ1-2; D is perhaps TRBD1 (5 bases). V lost 4 bases, J lost 2 bases, and 11 bases lay in between. Germline lookup yields CDR1 DFQATT and CDR2 SNEGSKA (reference sequence). The CDR3 is made up of 13 amino acids. The CDR3 protein is CSAIGALNYGYTF. The CDR3 bases are TGCAGTGCTATAGGGGCTCTAAACTATGGCTACACCTTC.

The CDR3 region is CASSSPGLGNNEQFF. CDR3 bases: TGTGCCAGCAGCTCTCCGGGACTAGGAAACAATGAGCAGTTCTTC. V gene TRBV11-2 combines with J gene TRBJ2-1; 8 bases fit TRBD2. The CDR3 sequence is 15 residues long. The V and J ends lost 4 bases and 5 bases, in that order; junction bases with no gene match: 7. Germline V gives CDR1 SGHAT, CDR2 FQNNGV.

The genes are TRBV2 and TRBJ1-6; no definite D call. V was pared by 7 bases and J by 7 bases, with 11 bases between. Germline lookup yields CDR1 SNHLY and CDR2 FYNNEI. This CDR3 region has 13 residues. DNA of the CDR3: TGTGCCAGCATAGGCTCCCGCAATTCACCCCTCCACTTT. Translation gives CASIGSRNSPLHF.

In its sample, this clonotype was seen many times. This chain connects TRBV7-2 to TRBJ2-2, with TRBD2 matching over 9 bases. In germline, CDR1 is SGHTA, CDR2 FQGNSA. The CDR3 contains 18 residues. Germline trimming cut 5 bases from V and 1 base from J; bases unmatched to any gene: 11. CDR3 DNA sequence: TGTGCCAGCAGCCCGATAGGGTCTAGCGGGAAGAACACCGGGGAGCTGTTTTTT. Its protein product is CASSPIGSSGKNTGELFF.

This clonotype was counted at least ten times. The chain is built from TRBV7-2 and TRBJ1-2, with a tentative D call TRBD1 (6 bases). The ends were cut back, 5 bases at V and 5 bases at J, with 12 bases in the middle. This CDR3 has 13 amino acids. From germline, CDR1 is SGHTA and CDR2 FQGNSA. The CDR3 spells CASSLQGAYGYTF. In DNA form, the CDR3 reads TGTGCCAGCAGCCTACAGGGTGCGTATGGCTACACCTTC.

This clonotype has a handful of counts. The chain couples TRBV7-2 to TRBJ2-5, with D uncertain. Germline CDR1 and CDR2: SGHTA and FQGNSA. The CDR3 sequence is 13 residues long. V gave up 3 bases and J gave up 7 bases, with 12 bases separating them. The CDR3 DNA reads TGTGCCAGCAGCTTGGGCGGCCCCGGGACCCAGTACTTC. Protein: CASSLGGPGTQYF.

V gene TRBV19 combines with J gene TRBJ2-5; D is possibly TRBD1 (7 bases). Trimming left V 5 bases short and J 2 bases short, with 21 bases between. The germline gives CDR1 LNHDA, CDR2 SQIVND (reference sequence). The CDR3 has 17 amino acids. CDR3 sequence reads: CASSPPGGQARQETQYF. The DNA of the CDR3 is TGTGCCAGTAGTCCACCAGGGGGGCAGGCCCGACAAGAGACCCAGTACTTC.

This chain connects TRBV5-1 to TRBJ1-5; 9 positions match TRBD1. The CDR3 extends over 15 amino acids. V trimming: 4 bases; J trimming: 8 bases; junction bases outside the gene matches: 10. Germline CDR1 SGHRS, CDR2 YFSETQ. CDR3 DNA: TGCGCCAGCAGCCTCGGGACAGGGTCAGGGGAGCCCCAGCATTTT. It yields the protein CASSLGTGSGEPQHF.

The V and J genes are TRBV5-1 and TRBJ2-4; 11 bases line up with TRBD2. Germline CDR1 reads SGHRS; CDR2 reads YFSETQ. Trimming cost V 4 bases and J 6 bases; bases outside gene matches: 12. This CDR3 is built from 17 residues. CDR3 sequence reads: CASSPLIGLAGGNIQYF. CDR3 bases: TGCGCCAGCAGCCCCCTAATAGGGCTAGCGGGAGGAAACATTCAGTACTTC.

The rearrangement links TRBV7-6 to TRBJ2-3; 11 nucleotides line up with TRBD2. Trimming removed 4 bases from V and 3 bases from J; junction bases left unmatched: 9. The CDR3 extends over 17 amino acids. Germline values: CDR1 SGHVS, CDR2 FNYEAQ. The CDR3 bases are TGTGCCAGCAGCTCCGACCTACTAGCGGGAGTAACAGATACGCAGTATTTT. Residues: CASSSDLLAGVTDTQYF. Based on the CDR3 plus reference TRBV7-6 and TRBJ2-3, the full variable domain is GAGVSQSPRYKVTKRGQDVALRCDPISGHVSLYWYRQALGQGPEFLTYFNYEAQQDKSGLPNDRFSAERPEGSISTLTIQRTEQRDSAMYRCASSSDLLAGVTDTQYFGPGTRLTVL.

At least ten counts were recorded for this clonotype. This rearrangement joins TRBV7-2 to TRBJ1-6; perhaps TRBD1 as D (5 bases). Germline CDR1 SGHTA, CDR2 FQGNSA. CDR3 size: 14 residues. Trimming shortened V by 2 bases and J by 6 bases, and 8 bases separated the two germline ends. This CDR3 reads CASSLYGTNSPLHF. In DNA form, the CDR3 reads TGTGCCAGCAGCTTATACGGGACTAATTCACCCCTCCACTTT.